This TCR beta chain comes out of a study of shared clonotypes between healthy human individuals. Broader study findings: Tissues were not sampled, only blood, and their repertoires likely differ.

Here immunoSEQ multiplex PCR was the method, and the copy in TCRdb shows in-frame clones only, minus some. The data show some 2,000,000 clones, approximately 94% seen once. The naive CD8 population came from CD45RO-negative cells selected for CCR7, without terminally differentiated effector memory CD45RA+ cells. The CDR3 extends over 16 amino acids. V was trimmed by 1 base and J by 5 bases, leaving 15 bases between them. Per the germline V gene, CDR1 is SNHLY and CDR2 is FYNNEI. Notes on this clone: The antigen is undetermined.

This clonotype originated in a man between 18 and 35 years old in good health. The source material was naive CD8+ T cells sorted from blood. V usage is TRBV2 and J usage is TRBJ2-1; D is unclear. CDR3 sequence reads: CASSEEGLRNNNEQFF. The CDR3, as DNA: TGTGCCAGCAGTGAAGAAGGGTTGAGGAATAACAATGAGCAGTTCTTC.